The clone carrying this T cell receptor beta chain was seen ten or more times. TCRdb re-analysed the reads in MiXCR, keeping a single row per CDR3 protein. The table records 230,000 or so distinct CDR3 sequences, approximately 17% of them present only once. This sample is part of a study of T cell repertoires in cytomegalovirus infection. CDR3 length: 15 residues. From germline, CDR1 is SGHTA and CDR2 FQGNSA. Trimming pared 5 bases from V and 5 bases from J, leaving 18 bases between. The TCR was taken from a human donor in good health (CMV status not recorded). Some clones in this sample may be carry-over from other donors' samples. Sequencing used CD8+ T cells from PBMCs. This chain connects TRBV7-2 to TRBJ2-5; D call uncertain. The DNA for the CDR3 is TGTGCCAGCAGCCTCAATTCCTCCCCTGGGGAGACCCAGTACTTC. Protein: CASSLNSSPGETQYF.